A single sample is the source of the 18 T cell receptor beta chains below, sequenced in a study of shared clonotypes between healthy human individuals. Clones were read by immunoSEQ multiplex PCR, and TCRdb kept only the in-frame ones, dropping some. Here the sample spans 400,000 to 600,000 clones, about 75% being singletons. The sequenced sample was PBMCs. The receptor source for this set is a woman aged 40 to 49 in good health. Some clones in this sample may be carry-over from other donors' samples.

The chain combines TRBV2 with TRBJ2-3, with 9 bases aligning to TRBD1. CDR3 length: 16 amino acids. Germline V gene lookup returns CDR1 SNHLY and CDR2 FYNNEI. The V gene end was trimmed by 3 bases and the J gene end by 4 bases; junction bases not matched to a gene: 8. CDR3 coding DNA: TGTGCCAGCAGTGACCTAACAGGGGGCGGCGCAGATACGCAGTATTTT. Translation: CASSDLTGGGADTQYF.

The CDR3: CASSRGAGQQETQYF. In nucleotides, the CDR3 is TGTGCCAGTAGTAGGGGCGCAGGACAGCAAGAGACCCAGTACTTC. The rearrangement links TRBV19 to TRBJ2-5; weak D call: TRBD1 (6 bases). This CDR3 is built from 15 residues. CDR1 and CDR2 (germline): LNHDA, SQIVND (reference sequence). V lost 4 bases to trimming and J lost 2 bases, with 14 bases between them.

The table lists this clone with many counts. The rearrangement uses TRBV7-2 and TRBJ2-5; TRBD2 matches at 8 bases. Germline CDR1 reads SGHTA; CDR2 reads FQGNSA. The V and J ends lost 5 bases and 5 bases, in that order; junction bases with no gene match: 13. The CDR3 spans 16 residues. The CDR3: CASSRLGAGGGETQYF. The CDR3 coding sequence is TGTGCCAGCAGCCGCCTGGGCGCGGGAGGTGGGGAGACCCAGTACTTC.

The J gene is TRBJ2-1, the V gene TRBV10-3; D may be TRBD2 (6 bases). The V gene lost 10 bases and the J gene lost 3 bases, with 13 bases spanning the gap. Germline V lookup: CDR1 ENHRY, CDR2 SYGVKD. CDR3 size: 13 residues. The CDR3 DNA reads TGTGCCACCGCGGGACTCGGCTACAATGAGCAGTTCTTC. Its protein product is CATAGLGYNEQFF.

Here the CDR3 reads CASSDKGQFCTEAFF. DNA of the CDR3: TGCGCCAGCAGTGACAAGGGACAGTTTTGCACTGAAGCTTTCTTT. The chain recombines TRBV10-1 with TRBJ1-1; 7 positions agree with TRBD1. The V and J ends lost 3 bases and 4 bases, in that order; junction bases with no gene match: 8. This CDR3 is 15 amino acids long. Germline V CDR1 and CDR2: WNHNN, SYGVQD (reference sequence).

This clone is a singleton in its sample. V usage is TRBV14 and J usage is TRBJ2-6, with 8 bases matching TRBD1. The length of the CDR3 is 18 residues. Germline CDR1 is SGHDN and CDR2 is FVKESK. With V trimmed by 2 bases and J by 0 bases, 6 bases remained unmatched. The CDR3 region is CASSQRRTGLSGANVLTF. CDR3 bases: TGTGCCAGCAGCCAACGCCGGACAGGGCTCTCTGGGGCCAACGTCCTGACTTTC.

This chain joins TRBV2 and TRBJ2-1; TRBD2 agrees at 9 bases. The junction had 3 bases not matched to a gene; V was cut back by 6 bases and J by 6 bases. The CDR3 contains 13 residues. Germline assignment: CDR1 SNHLY and CDR2 FYNNEI. The CDR3 reads CASREREANEQFF. The CDR3 DNA reads TGTGCCAGCAGGGAGCGGGAGGCCAATGAGCAGTTCTTC.

DNA of the CDR3: TGTGCCAGCAGCTCACAGGGGAGCAATCAGCCCCAGCATTTT. Translated: CASSSQGSNQPQHF. V usage is TRBV7-2 and J usage is TRBJ1-5; 7 bases are shared with TRBD1. CDR1 is SGHTA, CDR2 FQGNSA, per germline. V lost 4 bases to trimming and J lost 1 base; unmatched junction nucleotides: 1. This CDR3 comprises 14 residues.

The rearrangement uses TRBV5-1 and TRBJ2-1; 7 nucleotides align to TRBD1. CDR1 SGHRS and CDR2 YFSETQ come from the germline V gene. V trimming: 4 bases; J trimming: 10 bases; junction bases outside the gene matches: 14. The CDR3 consists of 15 residues. CDR3 nucleotides: TGCGCCAGCAGCCAAACCGGGACAGAACCCTGGGAGCAGTTCTTC. This gives the protein CASSQTGTEPWEQFF.

A few counts support this clone. This chain joins TRBV2 and TRBJ2-3; 10 bases are shared with TRBD2. The CDR3 consists of 15 residues. V shed 10 bases and J 3 bases; nucleotides not matched to a gene: 10. Per germline, CDR1 SNHLY and CDR2 FYNNEI. The CDR3 DNA sequence: TGTGCCACCTACCCCGGGACTAGCGAGACAGATACGCAGTATTTT. This gives the protein CATYPGTSETDTQYF.

The chain employs TRBV9 and TRBJ1-2; D remains ambiguous. Trimming removed 3 bases at V and 1 base at J, with 13 bases between. The CDR3 contains 15 residues. CDR1 and CDR2 (germline): SGDLS, YYNGEE. The CDR3 region is CASSARSLNNYGYTF. CDR3 sequence (DNA): TGTGCCAGCAGCGCCCGATCCCTTAATAACTATGGCTACACCTTC.

This clone appeared once. The V gene is TRBV28, the J gene TRBJ1-4, with 7 bases matching TRBD1. This CDR3 is 15 amino acids long. V was clipped by 6 bases and J by 8 bases; unmatched bases: 12. The germline V gene encodes CDR1 MDHEN and CDR2 SYDVKM. The CDR3 nucleotides read TGTGCCAGCAGATACGAGGGGGCGAGGCGAGAAAAACTGTTTTTT. Amino acid sequence: CASRYEGARREKLFF.

The rearrangement links TRBV4-2 to TRBJ2-1; D is perhaps TRBD2 (5 bases). Germline CDR1 is LGHNA and CDR2 is YNFKEQ. V shed 0 bases and J shed 10 bases, with 10 bases lying between them. The CDR3 runs 13 residues. In DNA, the CDR3 is TGTGCCAGCAGCCAAGAAGCAACGGGAGAGCAGTTCTTC. Its protein is CASSQEATGEQFF.

The chain links TRBV6-1 to TRBJ1-2; TRBD1 matches at 8 bases. This CDR3 spans 13 amino acids. Germline values: CDR1 MNHNS, CDR2 SASEGT. Trimming at V came to 3 bases and at J to 7 bases, leaving 4 bases not matched to a gene. The DNA of the CDR3 is TGTGCCAGCAGTGACAGGGGGCCAGGTGGCTACACCTTC. It is translated as CASSDRGPGGYTF.

This sequence joins TRBV11-2 and TRBJ1-3; TRBD1 is a possible D gene (5 bases). CDR1 is SGHAT, CDR2 FQNNGV, per germline. The CDR3 loop spans 14 amino acids. Trimming took off 0 bases at V and 4 bases at J, with 7 bases between the two ends. The CDR3, as DNA: TGTGCCAGCAGCTTAGAGAGGACAGGAAACACCATATATTTT. Its protein product is CASSLERTGNTIYF.

The chain is built from TRBV7-9 and TRBJ2-7; TRBD2 matches 8 bases. The CDR3 is 13 amino acids. Looked up from germline, CDR1 is SEHNR and CDR2 is FQNEAQ (reference sequence). The V and J ends lost 5 bases and 6 bases, in that order; junction bases with no gene match: 6. CDR3 DNA sequence: TGTGCCAGCAGCCCCGGGACTAGTACCGAGCAGTACTTC. It encodes CASSPGTSTEQYF.

The chain is built from TRBV28 and TRBJ2-2; possible D gene TRBD2, 6 bases. CDR1 and CDR2 (germline): MDHEN, SYDVKM. The CDR3 extends over 16 amino acids. The V and J ends lost 2 bases and 3 bases respectively, with 13 bases between them. CDR3 DNA sequence: TGTGCCAGCAGTTTACAGGGACTTTTAGACACCGGGGAGCTGTTTTTT. Amino acid sequence: CASSLQGLLDTGELFF.

The V and J genes are TRBV9 and TRBJ2-3; D unresolved. CDR3 length equals 13 residues. Trimming stripped 4 bases from V and 6 bases from J, with 12 bases between. From germline, CDR1 is SGDLS and CDR2 YYNGEE. This CDR3 is CASSTFPADTQYF. CDR3 in DNA: TGTGCCAGCAGCACTTTCCCCGCGGATACGCAGTATTTT.